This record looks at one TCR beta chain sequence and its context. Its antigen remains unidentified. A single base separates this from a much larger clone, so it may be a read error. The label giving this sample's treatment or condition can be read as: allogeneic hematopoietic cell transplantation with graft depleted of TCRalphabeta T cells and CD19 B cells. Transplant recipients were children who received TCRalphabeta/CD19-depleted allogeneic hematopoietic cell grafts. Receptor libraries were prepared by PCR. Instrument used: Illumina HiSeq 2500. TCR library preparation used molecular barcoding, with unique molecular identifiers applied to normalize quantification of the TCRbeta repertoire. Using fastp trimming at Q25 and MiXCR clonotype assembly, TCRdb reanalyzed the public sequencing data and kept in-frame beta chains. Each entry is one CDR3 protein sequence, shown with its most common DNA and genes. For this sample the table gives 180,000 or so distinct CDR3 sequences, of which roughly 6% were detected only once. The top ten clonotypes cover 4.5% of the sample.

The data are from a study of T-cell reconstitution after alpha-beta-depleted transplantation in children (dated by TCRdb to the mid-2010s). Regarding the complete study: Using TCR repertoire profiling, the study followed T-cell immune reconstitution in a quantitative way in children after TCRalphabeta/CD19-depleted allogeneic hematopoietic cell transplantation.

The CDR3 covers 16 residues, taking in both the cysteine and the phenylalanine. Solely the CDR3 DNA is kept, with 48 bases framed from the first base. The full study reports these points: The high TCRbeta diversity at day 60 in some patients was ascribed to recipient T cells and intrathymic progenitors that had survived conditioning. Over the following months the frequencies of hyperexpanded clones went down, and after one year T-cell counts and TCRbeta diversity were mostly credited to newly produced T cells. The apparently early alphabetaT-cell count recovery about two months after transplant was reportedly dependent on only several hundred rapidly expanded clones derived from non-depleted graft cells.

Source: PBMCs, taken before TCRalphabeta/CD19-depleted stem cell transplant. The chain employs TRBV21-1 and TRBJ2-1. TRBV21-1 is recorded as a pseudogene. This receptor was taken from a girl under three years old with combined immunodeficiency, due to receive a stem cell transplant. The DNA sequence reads TGTGCCAGCAGCAAACCTTACAGGGGCTCCTACAATGAGGAGTTCTTC. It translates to CASSKPYRGSYNEEFF.